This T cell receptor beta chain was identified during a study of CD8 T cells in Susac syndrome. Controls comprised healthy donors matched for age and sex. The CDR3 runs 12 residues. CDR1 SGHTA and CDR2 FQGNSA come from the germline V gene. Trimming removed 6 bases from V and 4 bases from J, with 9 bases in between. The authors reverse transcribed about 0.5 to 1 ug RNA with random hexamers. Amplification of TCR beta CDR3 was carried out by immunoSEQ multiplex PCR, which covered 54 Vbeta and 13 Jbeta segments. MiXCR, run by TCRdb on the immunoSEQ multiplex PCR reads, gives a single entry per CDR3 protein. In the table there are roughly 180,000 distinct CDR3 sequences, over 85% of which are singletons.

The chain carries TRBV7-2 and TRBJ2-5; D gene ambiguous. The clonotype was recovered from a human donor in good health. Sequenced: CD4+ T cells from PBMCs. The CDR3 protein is CASSFLGETQYF. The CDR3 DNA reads TGTGCCAGCAGTTTTTTGGGAGAGACCCAGTACTTC.